A single sample is the source of the 25 T cell receptor beta chains below, sequenced in a study of beta chain features in type 1 diabetes. Expressed TCRB transcripts were sequenced, since all the RNA that had been isolated was reverse transcribed. Assay used: immunoSEQ multiplex PCR; TCRdb lists only in-frame clones, some missing. The top ten clones hold about 0.017% of a sample with about 360,000 clones, 10% to 15% of them seen once. The specimen was naive CD4+ T cells from blood. These TCRs come from a man aged 18 to 30 in good health.

V and J are TRBV6-6 and TRBJ2-7; a weak D match, TRBD1 (5 bases). Germline CDR1 MNHNY, CDR2 SVGAGI (reference sequence). V lost 4 bases, J lost 2 bases, and 18 bases lay in between. The CDR3 spans 16 residues. This CDR3 is CASSLGPHLPPYEQYF. Here the CDR3 DNA reads TGTGCCAGCAGTTTGGGGCCCCATCTTCCACCCTACGAGCAGTACTTC.

The CDR3 sequence: CASSTILFGGPRRETQYF. The CDR3 DNA sequence: TGTGCCAGCTCCACCATATTATTCGGCGGTCCGCGGCGGGAGACCCAGTACTTC. This chain links TRBV18 with TRBJ2-5; D unresolved. Germline CDR1 KGHSH, CDR2 LQKENI. V was cut by 6 bases and J by 5 bases, with 28 bases left in between. This CDR3 has 18 amino acids.

A few counts support this clone. This sequence joins TRBV7-9 and TRBJ1-6; possibly TRBD1 for D (5 bases). The V and J ends lost 6 bases and 5 bases respectively, with 20 bases between them. The CDR3 is 17 amino acids. Per the germline V gene, CDR1 is SEHNR and CDR2 is FQNEAQ (reference sequence). The DNA of the CDR3 is TGTGCCAGCAGTTCCCTGGGGTACAGGCGTCATAATTCACCCCTCCACTTT. This translates into CASSSLGYRRHNSPLHF.

The chain carries TRBV7-9 and TRBJ2-3; 9 bases line up with TRBD2. The V segment lost 8 bases and the J segment 5 bases; nucleotides outside the gene matches: 20. CDR3 size: 18 residues. CDR1 and CDR2 (germline): SEHNR, FQNEAQ (reference sequence). The CDR3 nucleotides read TGTGCCAGCTCATTCATGCTGCAGTGGACTAGCGATCAAGATACGCAGTATTTT. Translating gives CASSFMLQWTSDQDTQYF.

The genes are TRBV7-2 and TRBJ2-5; 12 nucleotides line up with TRBD2. Germline CDR1 is SGHTA and CDR2 is FQGNSA. V shed 5 bases and J 4 bases; nucleotides not matched to a gene: 8. CDR3 length: 16 amino acids. In DNA, the CDR3 is TGTGCCAGCAGCGCACCTAGCGGGGGGGCCGGAGAGACCCAGTACTTC. It codes for CASSAPSGGAGETQYF.

This chain links TRBV19 with TRBJ2-7, with D perhaps TRBD2 (5 bases). Trimming removed 0 bases at V and 4 bases at J, with 7 bases between. The CDR3 contains 13 residues. Germline CDR1 and CDR2: LNHDA and SQIVND (reference sequence). The CDR3 DNA is TGTGCCAGTAGTATAGATCGAGGGTACGAGCAGTACTTC. Residues: CASSIDRGYEQYF. Using reference TRBV19 and TRBJ2-7 for the parts outside the CDR3, the full variable domain is DGGITQSPKYLFRKEGQNVTLSCEQNLNHDAMYWYRQDPGQGLRLIYYSQIVNDFQKGDIAEGYSVSREKKESFPLTVTSAQKNPTAFYLCASSIDRGYEQYFGPGTRLTVT.

V and J are TRBV6-5 and TRBJ2-7, with TRBD2 identical over 7 bases. Germline V gives CDR1 MNHEY, CDR2 SVGAGI. This CDR3 comprises 15 residues. Trimming at V came to 7 bases and at J to 3 bases, leaving 12 bases not matched to a gene. The CDR3 nucleotides read TGTGCCAGCAAAAGGATGGGGGGGAACAACTACGAGCAGTACTTC. Amino acid sequence: CASKRMGGNNYEQYF.

This clone has a handful of counts. V usage is TRBV7-2 and J usage is TRBJ1-2, with D hard to call. Per the germline V gene, CDR1 is SGHTA and CDR2 is FQGNSA. The CDR3 loop spans 15 amino acids. V lost 6 bases, J lost 0 bases, and 14 bases lay in between. CDR3 DNA sequence: TGTGCCAGCAGTTTTAGCCAGTTAGCTAACTATGGCTACACCTTC. Translation: CASSFSQLANYGYTF.

This clone showed up just a few times. This chain uses TRBV19 with TRBJ2-7; 7 positions match TRBD1. V dropped 5 bases and J dropped 3; count of bases not matched to a gene: 10. Germline loops: CDR1 LNHDA, CDR2 SQIVND (reference sequence). This CDR3 has 15 amino acids. Here the CDR3 reads CASSLTGITIYEQYF. The CDR3 bases are TGTGCCAGTAGTCTGACAGGGATCACGATCTACGAGCAGTACTTC.

The chain recombines TRBV7-9 with TRBJ2-3, with TRBD2 matching over 10 bases. Unmatched junction bases numbered 6, after V lost 5 bases and J lost 1 base. CDR1 is SEHNR and CDR2 is FQNEAQ in the germline V gene (reference sequence). The CDR3 runs to 16 residues. CDR3 coding DNA: TGTGCCAGCAGCCGCGAAGGACTAGCGGGCACAGATACGCAGTATTTT. Encoded protein: CASSREGLAGTDTQYF. Full variable domain (remainder filled in from reference TRBV7-9 and TRBJ2-3): DTGVSQNPRHKITKRGQNVTFRCDPISEHNRLYWYRQTLGQGPEFLTYFQNEAQLEKSRLLSDRFSAERPKGSFSTLEIQRTEQGDSAMYLCASSREGLAGTDTQYFGPGTRLTVL.

This clone was picked up a small number of times. This chain links TRBV7-2 with TRBJ2-2; no firm D call. This CDR3 has 15 amino acids. The germline V gene has CDR1 SGHTA and CDR2 FQGNSA. Trimming took off 1 base at V and 1 base at J, with 7 bases between the two ends. Here the CDR3 reads CASSLGLLNTGELFF. DNA for the CDR3: TGTGCCAGCAGCTTAGGGCTTCTGAACACCGGGGAGCTGTTTTTT.

This rearrangement joins TRBV15 to TRBJ2-7; 9 nucleotides agree with TRBD1. J lost 2 bases, V lost 1 base, and 3 bases had no gene match. In germline, CDR1 is LNHNV, CDR2 YYDKDF (reference sequence). The CDR3 loop spans 15 amino acids. The CDR3 region has the DNA TGTGCCACCAGCAGAGTACAGGGGGCTGCCTACGAGCAGTACTTC. Translation gives CATSRVQGAAYEQYF.

V and J are TRBV30 and TRBJ1-3, with unresolved D. CDR1 is GTSNPN and CDR2 is SVGIG in the germline V gene (reference sequence). This CDR3 is 15 amino acids long. Trimming removed 3 bases at V and 0 bases at J, with 12 bases between. The CDR3 sequence is CAWSPTIYSGNTIYF. As DNA, the CDR3 is TGTGCCTGGAGCCCGACTATATACTCTGGAAACACCATATATTTT.

This clone has a single count. The rearrangement joins TRBV7-2 to TRBJ2-3, with TRBD2 matching 11 bases. Unmatched junction bases numbered 4, after V lost 4 bases and J lost 4 bases. CDR3 length: 15 amino acids. CDR1 is SGHTA and CDR2 is FQGNSA in the germline V gene. CDR3 protein: CASSSLAGVADTQYF. The CDR3 DNA reads TGTGCCAGCAGCTCACTAGCGGGGGTTGCAGATACGCAGTATTTT.

This clone came up a few times. The chain links TRBV2 to TRBJ2-7, with 7 bases matching TRBD1. This CDR3 is built from 14 residues. The ends lost 6 bases at V and 0 bases at J; junction bases unmatched: 5. The germline V gene has CDR1 SNHLY and CDR2 FYNNEI. The CDR3 here is CASRVQGLSYEQYF. DNA for the CDR3: TGTGCCAGCAGAGTACAGGGGCTCTCCTACGAGCAGTACTTC.

There are a few counts of this clone. J is TRBJ2-1 and V is TRBV9, with 7 nucleotides matching TRBD1. J gave up 5 bases and V 8 bases, and 4 bases lay outside the gene matches. This CDR3 has 12 amino acids. Germline CDR1 and CDR2: SGDLS and YYNGEE. The CDR3 nucleotides read TGTGCCAGGGGGACAGCCAACAATGAGCAGTTCTTC. It yields the protein CARGTANNEQFF.

This clone was counted a few times. The chain links TRBV19 to TRBJ1-4; D possibly corresponds to TRBD1 (5 bases). The CDR3 totals 14 residues. V was trimmed by 7 bases and J by 8 bases, leaving 17 bases between them. The germline CDR1 and CDR2 sequences are LNHDA and SQIVND (reference sequence). CDR3 coding DNA: TGTGCCAGTACCGCGGGGCGTCCAATCGAAAAACTGTTTTTT. Translation: CASTAGRPIEKLFF.

The chain couples TRBV7-2 to TRBJ2-6; TRBD1 might be the D (7 bases). Trimming took off 5 bases at V and 0 bases at J, with 17 bases between the two ends. This CDR3 comprises 18 residues. Germline V gives CDR1 SGHTA, CDR2 FQGNSA. Written as DNA, the CDR3 is TGTGCCAGCAGCCCCAGGGGGACTGAACTCTCTGGGGCCAACGTCCTGACTTTC. This gives the protein CASSPRGTELSGANVLTF. The full variable domain, completed using reference TRBV7-2 and TRBJ2-6, is GAGVSQSPSNKVTEKGKDVELRCDPISGHTALYWYRQSLGQGLEFLIYFQGNSAPDKSGLPSDRFSAERTGGSVSTLTIQRTQQEDSAVYLCASSPRGTELSGANVLTFGAGSRLTVL.

As to this clone: Distinct nucleotide sequences in the sample also encode this CDR3. The chain employs TRBV7-2 and TRBJ2-3, with 7 bases lining up with TRBD2. Germline-derived CDR1 and CDR2 are SGHTA and FQGNSA. V shed 1 base, J shed 1 base, and the junction held 2 bases outside the gene matches. The CDR3 consists of 15 residues. CDR3 coding DNA: TGTGCCAGCAGCTTAGGGAGCGGGGGCACAGATACGCAGTATTTT. Translation: CASSLGSGGTDTQYF.

The rearrangement links TRBV11-2 to TRBJ2-5, with D perhaps matching TRBD2 (5 bases). Germline CDR1 SGHAT, CDR2 FQNNGV. This CDR3 is built from 15 residues. Trimming took 5 bases from V and 5 from J, leaving 18 bases between them. DNA of the CDR3: TGTGCCAGCAGCCCCCGGGAAGGGTGGATCGAGACCCAGTACTTC. Translating it yields CASSPREGWIETQYF.

CDR3 region: CAISLTQMNTEAFF. CDR3 DNA sequence: TGTGCCATCAGTCTTACACAGATGAACACTGAAGCTTTCTTT. The chain employs TRBV10-3 and TRBJ1-1, with D unresolved. V lost 5 bases to trimming and J lost 0 bases, with 10 bases between them. Germline V gene sequence: CDR1 ENHRY, CDR2 SYGVKD. The length of the CDR3 is 14 residues.

V gene TRBV7-2 combines with J gene TRBJ2-3; D may be TRBD2 (6 bases). This CDR3 has 16 residues. Per the germline V gene, CDR1 is SGHTA and CDR2 is FQGNSA. Trimming left V 1 base short and J 2 bases short, with 13 bases between. CDR3 sequence: CASSLVGGANTDTQYF. The CDR3 region has the DNA TGTGCCAGCAGCTTAGTTGGAGGGGCGAACACAGATACGCAGTATTTT.

V gene TRBV2 combines with J gene TRBJ2-5; D call uncertain. CDR3 size: 13 residues. Trimming removed 6 bases at V and 3 bases at J, with 11 bases between. CDR1 and CDR2 from the germline V gene are SNHLY and FYNNEI. The CDR3 nucleotides read TGTGCCAGCAGGGAGACTGCTGAAGAGACCCAGTACTTC. Translation gives CASRETAEETQYF. The full variable domain, in which reference TRBV2 and TRBJ2-5 provide the parts outside the CDR3, is EPEVTQTPSHQVTQMGQEVILRCVPISNHLYFYWYRQILGQKVEFLVSFYNNEISEKSEIFDDQFSVERPDGSNFTLKIRSTKLEDSAMYFCASRETAEETQYFGPGTRLLVL.

This sequence joins TRBV11-2 and TRBJ1-1; D gene uncertain. V dropped 5 bases and J dropped 3 bases, with 10 bases sitting between them. Looked up from germline, CDR1 is SGHAT and CDR2 is FQNNGV. The CDR3 totals 13 residues. The CDR3, as DNA: TGTGCCAGCAGCCCTTCCAGCGACACTGAAGCTTTCTTT. It encodes CASSPSSDTEAFF.

The rearrangement uses TRBV18 and TRBJ2-5; 12 nucleotides match TRBD2. V lost 5 bases, J lost 1 base, and 2 bases stayed unmatched. This CDR3 contains 15 residues. Germline loops: CDR1 KGHSH, CDR2 LQKENI. The CDR3 DNA is TGTGCCAGCTCAACACTAGCGGGGGGCCAAGAGACCCAGTACTTC. This translates into CASSTLAGGQETQYF.